Listed below are T cell receptor beta chains from one sample, sequenced in a study of OX40 agonist ivuxolimab in advanced cancers. The method was immunoSEQ multiplex PCR; TCRdb's version includes in-frame clones alone and lacks a portion of them. Found here are over 40,000 clones, 65% to 85% of them singletons; the top ten hold roughly 3%. The sample here was CD4+ or CD8+ T cells sorted from blood, taken in a trial of the OX40 agonist ivuxolimab. All receptors come from an adult with an advanced solid tumor such as melanoma, head and neck, liver or kidney cancer. CDR3s include the opening cysteine and the closing phenylalanine or tryptophan. A D gene is named only where the DNA matches it firmly. Only some rows state a clone size, as once, few, many or a class for expanded clones.

CDR3,DNA,V,D,size,J
CASGLGSGSTDTQYF,TGTGCTAGTGGTTTGGGCTCTGGGAGCACAGATACGCAGTATTTT,TRBV12-5,NA,NA,TRBJ2-3
CASSPRTSGGGTGELFF,TGTGCCAGCAGCCCCCGGACTAGCGGGGGAGGCACCGGGGAGCTGTTTTTT,TRBV7-8,TRBD2,NA,TRBJ2-2
CSVAGFSGANVLTF,TGCAGCGTTGCCGGATTCTCTGGGGCCAACGTCCTGACTTTC,TRBV29-1,NA,NA,TRBJ2-6
CASRPGGSVSTDTQYF,TGCGCCAGCAGACCAGGGGGTAGCGTTAGCACAGATACGCAGTATTTT,TRBV5-1,TRBD1,few,TRBJ2-3
CASSLRQGPLETQYF,TGCGCCAGCAGCTTGCGACAGGGACCCCTGGAGACCCAGTACTTC,TRBV5-1,TRBD1,NA,TRBJ2-5
CASSIWAGGAFF,TGTGCCAGTAGTATATGGGCAGGGGGAGCTTTCTTT,TRBV19,TRBD1,NA,TRBJ1-1
CASSADRPGSINEQFF,TGTGCCAGCAGCGCCGACAGGCCAGGGTCGATCAATGAGCAGTTCTTC,TRBV4-2,NA,NA,TRBJ2-1
CASSSTRTGLIYGYTF,TGTGCCAGCAGTTCCACCAGGACAGGGCTCATCTATGGCTACACCTTC,TRBV27,TRBD1,NA,TRBJ1-2
CASSRDRSYEQYF,TGTGCCAGCAGCCGGGACAGGTCCTACGAGCAGTACTTC,TRBV5-4,TRBD1,NA,TRBJ2-7
CASRQGQTHTYEQYF,TGCGCCAGCAGGCAGGGACAGACCCATACCTACGAGCAGTACTTC,TRBV5-1,TRBD1,NA,TRBJ2-7